A single sample is the source of the 20 T cell receptor beta chains below, sequenced in a study of shared clonotypes between healthy human individuals. Produced via immunoSEQ multiplex PCR; TCRdb's table is partial and in-frame only. Of approximately 500,000 clones in the sample, almost 97% were seen once. The specimen sequenced was naive CD4+ T cells sorted from blood. Subset denoted: CD45RA+ positively selected. These receptors were collected from a woman aged 25 to 39 in good health.

V usage is TRBV19 and J usage is TRBJ1-6; D may be TRBD1 (5 bases). Germline assignment: CDR1 LNHDA and CDR2 SQIVND (reference sequence). CDR3 length equals 14 residues. Trimming took off 3 bases at V and 9 bases at J, with 12 bases between the two ends. In DNA, the CDR3 is TGTGCCAGTAGTATTGAAGGGGTGTCTTCACCCCTCCACTTT. Translated, it gives CASSIEGVSSPLHF.

This chain joins TRBV28 and TRBJ2-7, with 8 bases identical to TRBD1. The CDR3 is 16 amino acids. V gave up 6 bases and J gave up 3 bases; unmatched junction bases: 13. Germline CDR1 reads MDHEN; CDR2 reads SYDVKM. CDR3 protein: CASRSPNRDRLYEQYF. As DNA, the CDR3 is TGTGCCAGCAGGTCTCCAAACCGGGACAGGCTCTACGAGCAGTACTTC.

The rearrangement links TRBV7-7 to TRBJ2-7; maybe TRBD2 (5 bases). The CDR3 length is 16 residues. V was shortened by 5 bases and J by 4 bases, with 21 bases between the two germline ends. CDR1 and CDR2 from the germline V gene are SSHAT and FNYEAQ (reference sequence). The CDR3 reads CASSLVSVRRIYEQYF. CDR3 coding DNA: TGTGCCAGCAGCCTGGTCTCGGTCAGGAGGATATACGAGCAGTACTTC.

This sequence joins TRBV18 and TRBJ1-5; possible D gene TRBD1, 5 bases. Germline V gene data show CDR1 as KGHSH and CDR2 as LQKENI. CDR3 size: 17 residues. Trimming took off 0 bases at V and 2 bases at J, with 14 bases between the two ends. In DNA, the CDR3 is TGTGCCAGCTCACCACCGGGACTTCTTTGGGGCAATCAGCCCCAGCATTTT. Encoded protein: CASSPPGLLWGNQPQHF.

The chain couples TRBV5-1 to TRBJ1-1; possible D gene TRBD1, 6 bases. There are 16 residues in the CDR3. Germline V CDR1 and CDR2: SGHRS, YFSETQ. Trimming pared 2 bases from V and 4 bases from J, leaving 18 bases between. The CDR3 region is CASSLVRRGFSTEAFF. CDR3 DNA: TGCGCCAGCAGCTTAGTGAGGAGGGGGTTTAGCACTGAAGCTTTCTTT.

The chain is built from TRBV6-6 and TRBJ2-2, with no clear D. The germline CDR1 and CDR2 sequences are MNHNY and SVGAGI (reference sequence). Trimming stripped 6 bases from V and 0 bases from J, with 11 bases between. CDR3 size: 15 residues. The CDR3 spells CASSYRRSNTGELFF. In nucleotides, the CDR3 is TGTGCCAGCAGCTACCGTCGATCGAACACCGGGGAGCTGTTTTTT.

This chain connects TRBV6-4 to TRBJ2-3; D possibly corresponds to TRBD2 (6 bases). V lost 9 bases to trimming and J lost 1 base, with 8 bases between them. Germline loops: CDR1 MRHNA, CDR2 SNTAGT. The CDR3 spans 12 residues. The CDR3 DNA sequence: TGTGCCAGAAAGCGGGGCACAGATACGCAGTATTTT. Its protein is CARKRGTDTQYF.

CDR3 amino acids: CASSLFRRASGNTIYF. The CDR3 DNA reads as TGTGCCAGCAGTCTCTTTCGACGAGCCTCTGGAAACACCATATATTTT. This chain uses TRBV28 with TRBJ1-3, with D unclear. This CDR3 is built from 16 residues. Germline CDR1 reads MDHEN; CDR2 reads SYDVKM. Trimming took off 5 bases at V and 0 bases at J, with 14 bases between the two ends.

The chain is built from TRBV25-1 and TRBJ1-2; D remains ambiguous. The CDR3 has 16 residues. Per the germline V gene, CDR1 is MGHDK and CDR2 is SYGVNS. V dropped 6 bases and J dropped 4 bases, with 21 bases sitting between them. CDR3 sequence reads: CASRNSGNTAVYGYTF. DNA for the CDR3: TGTGCCAGCAGAAATTCAGGAAATACAGCGGTCTATGGCTACACCTTC.

This clone was observed once. The chain carries TRBV21-1 and TRBJ2-1; the tabulated D call, TRBD2, remains unverified against the DNA. TRBV21-1 is a listed pseudogene. The CDR3 is made up of 17 amino acids. CDR3 region: CASSKEQREGPINEQFF. CDR3 DNA sequence: TGTGCCAGCAGCAAAGAACAGCGGGAGGGCCCCATCAATGAGCAGTTCTTC.

The chain combines TRBV11-2 with TRBJ2-7; 7 nucleotides agree with TRBD2. Germline V gene data show CDR1 as SGHAT and CDR2 as FQNNGV. V lost 7 bases to trimming and J lost 6 bases; unmatched junction nucleotides: 12. CDR3 length equals 14 residues. DNA for the CDR3: TGTGCCAGCACCCCCGGGGGAGGGCTCTCCGAGCAGTACTTC. Protein: CASTPGGGLSEQYF.

This chain uses TRBV30 with TRBJ1-4; 10 bases are shared with TRBD1. CDR1 GTSNPN and CDR2 SVGIG come from the germline V gene (reference sequence). The ends lost 5 bases at V and 10 bases at J; junction bases unmatched: 10. The CDR3 spans 14 residues. The CDR3 bases are TGTGCCTGGGGCGGGGGACAGGGGCTGGGAAAACTGTTTTTT. Its translation is CAWGGGQGLGKLFF.

The V call is TRBV19, the J call TRBJ1-1; maybe TRBD1 (5 bases). Germline-derived CDR1 and CDR2 are LNHDA and SQIVND (reference sequence). V lost 1 base and J lost 10, with 22 bases in between. This CDR3 region has 16 residues. CDR3 in DNA: TGTGCCAGTAGTATAGGGGTAAACATGTGGGGCATACCAGCTTTCTTT. The encoded protein is CASSIGVNMWGIPAFF.

The rearrangement uses TRBV7-8 and TRBJ2-2, with 11 bases matching TRBD1. Per the germline V gene, CDR1 is SGHVS and CDR2 is FQNEAQ. Losses at the gene ends were 2 bases for V and 6 bases for J; bases not matched to a gene: 2. This CDR3 comprises 15 residues. The CDR3 spells CASSLRDRGAGELFF. Written as DNA, the CDR3 is TGTGCCAGCAGCTTAAGGGACAGGGGGGCCGGGGAGCTGTTTTTT.

The gene calls are TRBV5-1 and TRBJ1-4, with D unclear. The CDR3 loop spans 12 amino acids. Trimming left V 0 bases short and J 8 bases short, with 5 bases between. The germline V gene encodes CDR1 SGHRS and CDR2 YFSETQ. The CDR3 DNA sequence: TGCGCCAGCAGCTTGGATGAGGAAAAACTGTTTTTT. The encoded protein is CASSLDEEKLFF.

The DNA for the CDR3 is TGCGCCAGCATACGGAGTCCCACTAGCTCCTACGAGCAGTACTTC. Its translation is CASIRSPTSSYEQYF. The V call is TRBV10-2, the J call TRBJ2-7; maybe TRBD2 (5 bases). Germline-derived CDR1 and CDR2 are WSHSY and SAAADI. Between the trimmed V and J ends, which lost 7 bases and 0 bases, there was a span of 16 bases. The CDR3 spans 15 residues.

V gene TRBV28 combines with J gene TRBJ2-5; a possible D gene is TRBD1 (5 bases). Germline lookup yields CDR1 MDHEN and CDR2 SYDVKM. The ends were cut back, 4 bases at V and 1 base at J, with 7 bases in the middle. The CDR3 consists of 13 residues. CDR3 nucleotides: TGTGCCAGCAGTTCGACAGTCCAAGAGACCCAGTACTTC. Amino acids: CASSSTVQETQYF.

This clone was observed a single time. V is TRBV19 and J is TRBJ1-4; D not certain. The CDR3 is 15 amino acids. Germline CDR1 reads LNHDA; CDR2 reads SQIVND (reference sequence). V was shortened by 6 bases and J by 7 bases, with 18 bases between the two germline ends. CDR3 in DNA: TGTGCCAGTAGCACCCCGGGCAGGTGGGGTGAAAAACTGTTTTTT. It yields the protein CASSTPGRWGEKLFF.

The chain carries TRBV28 and TRBJ2-7; D not certain. Trimming removed 2 bases from V and 3 bases from J, with 11 bases in between. CDR1 and CDR2 (germline): MDHEN, SYDVKM. CDR3 size: 14 residues. CDR3 residues: CASSLMGIGYEQYF. CDR3 in DNA: TGTGCCAGCAGTTTAATGGGCATTGGCTACGAGCAGTACTTC.

The chain employs TRBV9 and TRBJ1-1; no clear D. The V end was cut by 0 bases, the J end by 1 base, with 7 bases between. The germline V gene has CDR1 SGDLS and CDR2 YYNGEE. The CDR3 runs 14 residues. The CDR3 sequence is CASSVVVANTEAFF. The DNA of the CDR3 is TGTGCCAGCAGCGTAGTTGTTGCGAACACTGAAGCTTTCTTT.